These 30 T cell receptor beta chains share one sample of origin, sequenced in a study of PD-1 blockade in classical Hodgkin lymphoma. As for time point: cycle 4 day 1 (C4D1), after six to seven weeks of nivolumab. Every patient experienced relapse after autologous stem cell transplantation, and brentuximab vedotin exposure varied. Magnetic depletion of unwanted cells isolated CD4+ T cells from thawed PBMCs. The repertoire was sequenced with immunoSEQ multiplex PCR; TCRdb's copy has only in-frame clones and lacks some. The sample holds 18,000 or so clones; more than 65% are singletons and the top ten take around 2.7%. The input for sequencing was CD4+ T cells from blood, taken before the fourth cycle of nivolumab. These receptors were collected from a human donor with classical Hodgkin lymphoma.

This clone was counted a few times. V is TRBV10-3 and J is TRBJ1-4, with a tentative D call TRBD1 (6 bases). V was trimmed by 2 bases and J by 8 bases, leaving 12 bases between them. This CDR3 has 14 amino acids. Per the germline V gene, CDR1 is ENHRY and CDR2 is SYGVKD. CDR3 sequence reads: CAISETRGHEKLFF. The CDR3 DNA reads TGTGCCATCAGTGAGACCCGGGGGCACGAAAAACTGTTTTTT.

V gene TRBV5-1 combines with J gene TRBJ2-2; possibly TRBD2 for D (5 bases). Germline V CDR1 and CDR2: SGHRS, YFSETQ. This CDR3 comprises 16 residues. Between the trimmed V and J ends, which lost 5 bases and 1 base, there was a span of 15 bases. CDR3 sequence (DNA): TGCGCCAGCAGTCTCATATACGGGAAGAACACCGGGGAGCTGTTTTTT. Protein product: CASSLIYGKNTGELFF.

This clone was recorded a few times. This chain joins TRBV4-3 and TRBJ1-2; D unclear. CDR1 and CDR2 (germline): LGHNA, YSLEER. The CDR3 length is 17 residues. V was shortened by 0 bases and J by 4 bases, with 18 bases between the two germline ends. This CDR3 is CASSQDHRVGVFYGYTF. Written as DNA, the CDR3 is TGCGCCAGCAGCCAAGATCATAGGGTCGGAGTCTTCTATGGCTACACCTTC.

The rearrangement links TRBV7-2 to TRBJ1-2; no firm D call. Between the trimmed V and J ends, which lost 1 base and 3 bases, there was a span of 6 bases. The CDR3 is 13 amino acids. Germline CDR1 is SGHTA and CDR2 is FQGNSA. The CDR3 here is CASSLDPYYGYTF. As DNA, the CDR3 is TGTGCCAGCAGCTTAGACCCCTACTATGGCTACACCTTC.

The chain links TRBV5-6 to TRBJ1-4, with unresolved D. CDR1 is SGHDT, CDR2 YYEEEE, per germline. CDR3 length: 14 amino acids. Trimming left V 1 base short and J 4 bases short, with 8 bases between. The CDR3 nucleotides are TGTGCCAGCAGCTTGACAGCCCTTAATGAAAAACTGTTTTTT. Translating it yields CASSLTALNEKLFF.

This chain links TRBV5-6 with TRBJ2-2, with 8 positions matching TRBD1. The junction had 6 bases not matched to a gene; V was cut back by 4 bases and J by 7 bases. The CDR3 runs 14 residues. CDR1 SGHDT and CDR2 YYEEEE come from the germline V gene. The CDR3 region has the DNA TGTGCCAGCAGCCGCAGGGGGCCGGGCGGGGAGCTGTTTTTT. Amino acid sequence: CASSRRGPGGELFF.

This clone turned up a few times. The chain joins TRBV5-6 to TRBJ2-5; D uncertain. The CDR3 is 13 amino acids. Trimming shortened V by 4 bases and J by 0 bases, and 7 bases separated the two germline ends. CDR1 and CDR2 (germline): SGHDT, YYEEEE. The CDR3 spells CASSRSYQETQYF. Here the CDR3 DNA reads TGTGCCAGCAGCAGGTCGTACCAAGAGACCCAGTACTTC.

This chain links TRBV19 with TRBJ1-5, with TRBD1 matching 7 bases. Germline values: CDR1 LNHDA, CDR2 SQIVND (reference sequence). The CDR3 has 16 amino acids. V was clipped by 4 bases and J by 3 bases; unmatched bases: 9. In DNA, the CDR3 is TGTGCCAGTAGTACCTCTCAGACAGGGCACAATCAGCCCCAGCATTTT. Translated: CASSTSQTGHNQPQHF.

The chain has TRBV15 and TRBJ1-3; D unresolved. The CDR3 contains 14 residues. Trimming left V 3 bases short and J 2 bases short, with 8 bases between. CDR1 and CDR2 from the germline V gene are LNHNV and YYDKDF (reference sequence). Here the CDR3 DNA reads TGTGCCACCAGCAGTTTCGGAACTGGAAACACCATATATTTT. Translated, it gives CATSSFGTGNTIYF.

Note on this clone: An end of the junction does not agree with germline; a read error may underlie this. This sequence joins TRBV5-4 and TRBJ2-6, with D uncertain. The CDR3 runs 14 residues. Germline CDR1 SGHNT, CDR2 YYREEE (reference sequence). The CDR3 protein is CASSQESGANVLTF. The CDR3 nucleotides read TGCGCCAGCAGCCAAGAATCCGGGGCCAACGTCCTGACTTTC.

The chain is built from TRBV7-9 and TRBJ1-1, with 7 positions matching TRBD1. The germline CDR1 and CDR2 sequences are SEHNR and FQNEAQ (reference sequence). The CDR3 covers 15 residues. J gave up 1 base and V 5 bases, and 7 bases lay outside the gene matches. The CDR3: CASSRGQTSNTEAFF. The CDR3 DNA reads as TGTGCCAGCAGCCGGGGACAGACCTCGAACACTGAAGCTTTCTTT.

The gene calls are TRBV28 and TRBJ1-2, with 7 bases matching TRBD1. The ends lost 5 bases at V and 4 bases at J; junction bases unmatched: 7. Germline CDR1 is MDHEN and CDR2 is SYDVKM. The CDR3 contains 14 residues. The CDR3: CASSMAGGFYGYTF. The CDR3 nucleotides are TGTGCCAGCAGTATGGCAGGGGGGTTCTATGGCTACACCTTC.

This clone was found a few times. J is TRBJ2-7 and V is TRBV5-1; a possible D gene is TRBD2 (6 bases). The CDR3 extends over 16 amino acids. Per germline, CDR1 SGHRS and CDR2 YFSETQ. V lost 5 bases and J lost 2, with 20 bases in between. The CDR3 here is CASRFLGGDPTYEQYF. The CDR3, as DNA: TGCGCCAGCAGATTCCTTGGAGGGGATCCAACCTACGAGCAGTACTTC.

In this sample, this clone turned up once. The germline gene is not matched at one end of the junction; a read error may be the cause. The V and J genes are TRBV6-1 and TRBJ2-7; D perhaps matches TRBD2 (6 bases). CDR1 and CDR2 from the germline V gene are MNHNS and SASEGT. The CDR3 spans 14 residues. This chain's CDR3 is CASSDYGLSYGQYF. The CDR3 coding sequence is TGTGCCAGCAGTGATTACGGACTATCTTACGGGCAGTACTTC.

The sample holds one count of this clone. This rearrangement joins TRBV19 to TRBJ1-4; 10 nucleotides line up with TRBD1. The germline gives CDR1 LNHDA, CDR2 SQIVND (reference sequence). There are 15 residues in the CDR3. The V segment lost 7 bases and the J segment 7 bases; nucleotides outside the gene matches: 9. The CDR3 loop reads CASTTGGDYTEKLFF. The CDR3 DNA is TGTGCCAGTACGACAGGGGGCGACTATACTGAAAAACTGTTTTTT.

J is TRBJ1-2 and V is TRBV18; possible D gene TRBD1, 5 bases. The CDR3 covers 13 residues. Trimming stripped 2 bases from V and 5 bases from J, with 9 bases between. CDR1 KGHSH and CDR2 LQKENI come from the germline V gene. CDR3 DNA: TGTGCCAGCTCACCAACGCGGGGGTATGGCTACACCTTC. The encoded protein is CASSPTRGYGYTF.

In its sample, this clone was seen a few times. The chain couples TRBV6-5 to TRBJ2-7; tentatively, D is TRBD1 (6 bases). The CDR3 is 14 residues long. The V gene lost 2 bases and the J gene lost 2 bases, with 10 bases spanning the gap. The germline CDR1 and CDR2 sequences are MNHEY and SVGAGI. CDR3 region: CASSYGQSTYEQYF. The CDR3 DNA reads TGTGCCAGCAGTTACGGACAGAGCACCTACGAGCAGTACTTC.

This clone was seen a handful of times. This chain joins TRBV30 and TRBJ1-1, with D possibly matching TRBD1 (6 bases). CDR1 is GTSNPN, CDR2 SVGIG, per germline (reference sequence). There are 15 residues in the CDR3. V dropped 7 bases and J dropped 2 bases, with 20 bases sitting between them. CDR3 in DNA: TGTGCCTCCCGAGAACTAGACAGGATTAACACTGAAGCTTTCTTT. Protein sequence: CASRELDRINTEAFF.

This clone was counted a few times. The chain combines TRBV28 with TRBJ2-1; TRBD2 might be the D (6 bases). The CDR3 sequence is 14 residues long. The V end lost 7 bases, the J end lost 3 bases, and 13 bases lay between the germline ends. Germline CDR1 is MDHEN and CDR2 is SYDVKM. CDR3 region: CASISGGNYNEQFF. CDR3 nucleotide sequence: TGTGCCAGCATTTCCGGCGGGAACTACAATGAGCAGTTCTTC.

V gene TRBV7-2 combines with J gene TRBJ2-5; the D gene is possibly TRBD2 (7 bases). The J call is uncertain, as TRBJ2-7 better fits the DNA end. CDR3 length: 15 amino acids. Germline V gene sequence: CDR1 SGHTA, CDR2 FQGNSA. The CDR3 nucleotides are TGTGCCAGCAGCCCCTCGGCGGGGGCCCGCTACGAGCAGTACTTC. Translating gives CASSPSAGARYEQYF.

V usage is TRBV7-2 and J usage is TRBJ1-1; D gene uncertain. The CDR3 is made up of 12 amino acids. V was pared by 1 base and J by 7 bases, with 7 bases between. From germline, CDR1 is SGHTA and CDR2 FQGNSA. The CDR3 sequence: CASSLGADEAFF. The CDR3 nucleotides are TGTGCCAGCAGCTTAGGAGCGGATGAAGCTTTCTTT.

The chain couples TRBV7-2 to TRBJ2-7; D gene unclear. Germline CDR1 and CDR2: SGHTA and FQGNSA. Between the trimmed V and J ends, which lost 2 bases and 2 bases, there was a span of 7 bases. This CDR3 comprises 13 residues. CDR3 residues: CASSLSLTYEQYF. The CDR3 nucleotides read TGTGCCAGCAGCTTATCACTAACCTACGAGCAGTACTTC.

In its sample, this clone was seen once. V gene TRBV10-3 combines with J gene TRBJ1-1, with D perhaps TRBD1 (5 bases). From germline, CDR1 is ENHRY and CDR2 SYGVKD. The CDR3 has 14 residues. Trimming took 3 bases from V and 5 from J, leaving 13 bases between them. This CDR3 reads CAISDAEGITEAFF. CDR3 sequence (DNA): TGTGCCATCAGTGATGCCGAGGGGATAACTGAAGCTTTCTTT.

This clone was counted between two and nine times. This chain joins TRBV5-8 and TRBJ2-1; no definite D call. There are 16 residues in the CDR3. Trimming pared 0 bases from V and 0 bases from J, leaving 10 bases between. In germline, CDR1 is SGHTS, CDR2 YDEGEE. CDR3 nucleotides: TGTGCCAGCAGCTTGGAGGGCCCTAGCTCCTACAATGAGCAGTTCTTC. Translated: CASSLEGPSSYNEQFF.

The genes are TRBV27 and TRBJ2-1, with D possibly TRBD1 on 6 matching bases. The CDR3 has 16 residues. Germline assignment: CDR1 MNHEY and CDR2 SMNVEV (reference sequence). V was trimmed by 7 bases and J by 2 bases, leaving 18 bases between them. The CDR3 protein is CASKPLWDNTYNEQFF. The CDR3 region has the DNA TGTGCCAGCAAACCCCTGTGGGACAATACCTACAATGAGCAGTTCTTC.

This clone was counted a single time. The chain couples TRBV9 to TRBJ2-1; TRBD2 matches 8 bases. The trim removed 0 bases at V and 4 bases at J, leaving 3 bases unmatched. Per germline, CDR1 SGDLS and CDR2 YYNGEE. The CDR3 covers 15 residues. For the CDR3, the DNA is TGTGCCAGCAGCGTAGGGGTAGCGGGGTACAATGAGCAGTTCTTC. Protein product: CASSVGVAGYNEQFF.

In this sample, this clone turned up a few times. The chain joins TRBV7-3 to TRBJ2-1; TRBD2 aligns across 8 bases. This CDR3 has 15 amino acids. Germline CDR1 reads SGHTA; CDR2 reads FQGTGA. V shed 6 bases, J shed 4 bases, and the junction held 8 bases outside the gene matches. The CDR3 region is CASSKTGGQYNEQFF. CDR3 bases: TGTGCCAGCAGTAAAACGGGGGGGCAGTACAATGAGCAGTTCTTC.

The chain carries TRBV5-1 and TRBJ2-1, with D possibly matching TRBD2 (6 bases). Germline CDR1 and CDR2: SGHRS and YFSETQ. The length of the CDR3 is 12 residues. Trimming removed 5 bases from V and 4 bases from J, with 7 bases in between. CDR3 bases: TGCGCCAGCAGGGGGGGATACAATGAGCAGTTCTTC. The encoded protein is CASRGGYNEQFF. The full variable domain, with the rest looked up from reference TRBV5-1 and TRBJ2-1, is KAGVTQTPRYLIKTRGQQVTLSCSPISGHRSVSWYQQTPGQGLQFLFEYFSETQRNKGNFPGRFSGRQFSNSRSEMNVSTLELGDSALYLCASRGGYNEQFFGPGTRLTVL.

This clone was seen a handful of times. The gene calls are TRBV27 and TRBJ2-3; 9 bases line up with TRBD1. Germline lookup yields CDR1 MNHEY and CDR2 SMNVEV (reference sequence). With 8 bases clipped from V and 4 bases from J, the junction kept 10 bases outside the gene matches. This CDR3 has 15 amino acids. CDR3 region: CASHPGQGVPDTQYF. DNA of the CDR3: TGTGCCAGCCACCCGGGACAGGGAGTCCCAGATACGCAGTATTTT.

The chain is built from TRBV29-1 and TRBJ1-1; possible D gene TRBD1, 5 bases. CDR1 is SQVTM and CDR2 is ANQGSEA in the germline V gene. V lost 4 bases to trimming and J lost 5 bases, with 11 bases between them. The CDR3 is made up of 12 amino acids. DNA for the CDR3: TGCAGCGTTGGAGGGGTGGGGACTGAAGCTTTCTTT. Amino acids: CSVGGVGTEAFF.